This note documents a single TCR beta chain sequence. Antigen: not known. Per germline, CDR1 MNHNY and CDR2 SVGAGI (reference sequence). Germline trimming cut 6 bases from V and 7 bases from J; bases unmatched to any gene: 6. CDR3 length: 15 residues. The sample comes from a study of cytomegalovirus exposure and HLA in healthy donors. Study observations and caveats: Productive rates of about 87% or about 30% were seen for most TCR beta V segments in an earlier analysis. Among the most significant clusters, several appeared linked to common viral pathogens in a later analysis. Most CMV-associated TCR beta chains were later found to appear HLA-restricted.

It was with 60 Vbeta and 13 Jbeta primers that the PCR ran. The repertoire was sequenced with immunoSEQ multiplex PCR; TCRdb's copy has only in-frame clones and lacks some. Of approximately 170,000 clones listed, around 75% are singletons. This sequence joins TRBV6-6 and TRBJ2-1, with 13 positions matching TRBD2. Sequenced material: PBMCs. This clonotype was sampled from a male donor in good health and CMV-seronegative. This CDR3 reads CASSLQTSGRNEQFF. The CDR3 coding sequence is TGTGCCAGCAGCCTCCAGACTAGCGGGAGGAATGAGCAGTTCTTC.